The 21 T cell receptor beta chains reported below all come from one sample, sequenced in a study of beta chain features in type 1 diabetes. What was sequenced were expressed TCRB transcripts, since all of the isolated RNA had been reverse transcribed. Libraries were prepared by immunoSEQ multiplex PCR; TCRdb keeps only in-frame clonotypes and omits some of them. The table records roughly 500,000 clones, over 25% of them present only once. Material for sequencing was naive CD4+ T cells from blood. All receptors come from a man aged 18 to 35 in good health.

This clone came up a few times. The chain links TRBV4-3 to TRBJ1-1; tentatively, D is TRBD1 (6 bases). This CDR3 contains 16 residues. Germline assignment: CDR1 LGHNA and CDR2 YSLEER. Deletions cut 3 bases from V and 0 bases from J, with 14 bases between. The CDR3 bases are TGCGCCAGCAGCCATAATAAGGACAGATTGAACACTGAAGCTTTCTTT. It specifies CASSHNKDRLNTEAFF.

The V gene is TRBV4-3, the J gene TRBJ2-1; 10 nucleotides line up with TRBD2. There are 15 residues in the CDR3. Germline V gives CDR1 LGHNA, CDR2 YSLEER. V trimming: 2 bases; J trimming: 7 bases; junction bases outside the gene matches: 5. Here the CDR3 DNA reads TGCGCCAGCAGCCAATATGCTAGCGGGAGAAATGAGCAGTTCTTC. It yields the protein CASSQYASGRNEQFF.

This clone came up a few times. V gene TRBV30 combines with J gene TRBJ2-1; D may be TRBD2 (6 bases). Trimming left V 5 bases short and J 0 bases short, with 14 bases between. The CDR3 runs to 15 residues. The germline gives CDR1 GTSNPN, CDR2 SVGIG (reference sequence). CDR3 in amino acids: CAWGRGSASYNEQFF. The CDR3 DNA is TGTGCCTGGGGCCGGGGGAGTGCCTCCTACAATGAGCAGTTCTTC.

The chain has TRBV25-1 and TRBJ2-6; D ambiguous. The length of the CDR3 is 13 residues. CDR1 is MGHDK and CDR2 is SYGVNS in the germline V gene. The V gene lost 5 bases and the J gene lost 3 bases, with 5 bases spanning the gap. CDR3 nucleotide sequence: TGTGCCAGCAGTTTAGGTGGGGCCAACGTCCTGACTTTC. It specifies CASSLGGANVLTF.

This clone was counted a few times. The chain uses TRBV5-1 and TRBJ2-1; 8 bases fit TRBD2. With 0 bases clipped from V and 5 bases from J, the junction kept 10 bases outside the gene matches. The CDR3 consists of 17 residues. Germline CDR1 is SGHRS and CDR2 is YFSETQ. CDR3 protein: CASSLALAGLVNNEQFF. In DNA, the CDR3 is TGCGCCAGCAGCTTGGCTTTAGCGGGGCTAGTAAACAATGAGCAGTTCTTC.

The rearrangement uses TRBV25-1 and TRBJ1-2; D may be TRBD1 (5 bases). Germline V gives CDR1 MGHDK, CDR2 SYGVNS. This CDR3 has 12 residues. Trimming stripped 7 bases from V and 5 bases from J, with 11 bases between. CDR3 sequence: CASIGAGYGYTF. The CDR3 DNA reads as TGTGCCAGCATAGGGGCTGGGTATGGCTACACCTTC.

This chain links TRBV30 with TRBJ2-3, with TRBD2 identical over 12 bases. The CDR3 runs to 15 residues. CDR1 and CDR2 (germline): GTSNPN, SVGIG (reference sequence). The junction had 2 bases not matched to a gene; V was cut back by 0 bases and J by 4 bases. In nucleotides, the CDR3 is TGTGCCTGGAGTGTACTAGCGGGAGGTTCAGATACGCAGTATTTT. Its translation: CAWSVLAGGSDTQYF.

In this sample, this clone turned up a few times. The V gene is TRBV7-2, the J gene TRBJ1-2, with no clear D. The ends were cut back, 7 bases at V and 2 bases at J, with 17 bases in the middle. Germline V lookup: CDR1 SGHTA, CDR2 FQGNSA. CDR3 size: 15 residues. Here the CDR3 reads CASTVPGVGNYGYTF. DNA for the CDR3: TGTGCCAGCACCGTCCCCGGCGTGGGAAACTATGGCTACACCTTC.

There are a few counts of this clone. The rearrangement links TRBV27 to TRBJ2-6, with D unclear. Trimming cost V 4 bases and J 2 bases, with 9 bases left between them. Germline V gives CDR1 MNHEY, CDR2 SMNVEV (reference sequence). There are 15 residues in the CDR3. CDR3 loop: CASSSSLPGANVLTF. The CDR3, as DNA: TGTGCCAGCAGTTCCTCCCTTCCTGGGGCCAACGTCCTGACTTTC.

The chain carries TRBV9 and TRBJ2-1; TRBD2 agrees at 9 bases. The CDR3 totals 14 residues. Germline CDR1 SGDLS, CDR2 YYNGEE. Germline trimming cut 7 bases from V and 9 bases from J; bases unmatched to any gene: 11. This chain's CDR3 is CASGLAGFRGEQFF. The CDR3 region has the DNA TGTGCCAGCGGGCTAGCGGGGTTTAGGGGTGAGCAGTTCTTC.

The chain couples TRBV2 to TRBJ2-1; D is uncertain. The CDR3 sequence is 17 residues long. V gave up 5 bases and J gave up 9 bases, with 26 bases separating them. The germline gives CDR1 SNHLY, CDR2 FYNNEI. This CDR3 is CASSSLDPFALRGEQFF. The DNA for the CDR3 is TGTGCCAGCAGTTCCCTAGACCCGTTTGCGTTAAGAGGTGAGCAGTTCTTC.

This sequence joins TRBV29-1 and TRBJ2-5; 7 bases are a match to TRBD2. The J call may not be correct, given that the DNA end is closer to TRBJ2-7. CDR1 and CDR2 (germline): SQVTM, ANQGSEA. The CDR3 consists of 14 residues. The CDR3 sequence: CSVKTRLADYEQYF. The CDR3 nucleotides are TGCAGCGTCAAAACCCGACTAGCAGACTACGAGCAGTACTTC.

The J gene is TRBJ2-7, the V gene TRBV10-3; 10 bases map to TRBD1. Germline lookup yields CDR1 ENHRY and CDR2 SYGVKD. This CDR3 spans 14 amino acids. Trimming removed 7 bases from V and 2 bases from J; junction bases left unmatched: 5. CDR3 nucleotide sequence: TGTGCCATCACCTCGGGGACAGGGGCCTACGAGCAGTACTTC. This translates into CAITSGTGAYEQYF.

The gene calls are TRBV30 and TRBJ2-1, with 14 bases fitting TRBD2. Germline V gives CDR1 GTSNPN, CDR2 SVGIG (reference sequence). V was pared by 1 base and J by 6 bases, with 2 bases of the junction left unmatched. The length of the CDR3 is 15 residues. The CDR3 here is CAWSAGTSGSNEQFF. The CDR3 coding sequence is TGTGCCTGGAGTGCTGGGACTAGCGGGAGCAATGAGCAGTTCTTC.

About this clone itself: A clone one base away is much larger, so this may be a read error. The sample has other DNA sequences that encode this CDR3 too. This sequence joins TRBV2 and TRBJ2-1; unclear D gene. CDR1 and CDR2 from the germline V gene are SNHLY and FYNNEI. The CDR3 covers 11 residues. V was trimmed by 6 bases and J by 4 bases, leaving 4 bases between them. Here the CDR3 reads CASSAYNEQFF. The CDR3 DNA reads TGTGCCAGCAGCGCGTACAATGAGCAGTTCTTC.

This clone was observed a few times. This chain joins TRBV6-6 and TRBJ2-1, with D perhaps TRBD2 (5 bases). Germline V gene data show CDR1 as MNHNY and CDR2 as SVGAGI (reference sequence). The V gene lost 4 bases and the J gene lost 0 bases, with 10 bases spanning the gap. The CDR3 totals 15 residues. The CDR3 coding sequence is TGTGCCAGCAGTTTTAGCGTGAGCTCCTACAATGAGCAGTTCTTC. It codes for CASSFSVSSYNEQFF.

CDR3 in DNA: TGTGCCAGCAGTGTCCGGGACTTGGACTACGAGCAGTACTTC. It translates to CASSVRDLDYEQYF. The gene calls are TRBV6-5 and TRBJ2-7, with D maybe TRBD2 (6 bases). V lost 5 bases and J lost 3, with 14 bases in between. Germline CDR1 and CDR2: MNHEY and SVGAGI. The CDR3 is 14 amino acids.

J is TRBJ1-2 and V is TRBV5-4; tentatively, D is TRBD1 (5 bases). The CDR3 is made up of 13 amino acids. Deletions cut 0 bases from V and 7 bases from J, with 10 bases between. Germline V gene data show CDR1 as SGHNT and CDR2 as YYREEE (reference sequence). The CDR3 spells CASSLGQGSGYTF. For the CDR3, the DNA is TGTGCCAGCAGCTTGGGGCAGGGCTCTGGCTACACCTTC.

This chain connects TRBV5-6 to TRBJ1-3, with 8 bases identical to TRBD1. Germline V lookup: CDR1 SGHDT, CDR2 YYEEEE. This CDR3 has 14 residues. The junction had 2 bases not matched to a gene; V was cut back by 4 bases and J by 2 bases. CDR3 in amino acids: CASSRDRTGNTIYF. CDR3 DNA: TGTGCCAGCAGCCGGGACAGGACTGGAAACACCATATATTTT.

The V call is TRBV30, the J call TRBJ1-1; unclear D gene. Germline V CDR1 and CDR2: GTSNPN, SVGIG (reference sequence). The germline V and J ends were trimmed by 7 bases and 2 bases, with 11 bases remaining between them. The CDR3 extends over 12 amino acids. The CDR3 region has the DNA TGTGCCTCTGAGACACAAAACACTGAAGCTTTCTTT. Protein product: CASETQNTEAFF.

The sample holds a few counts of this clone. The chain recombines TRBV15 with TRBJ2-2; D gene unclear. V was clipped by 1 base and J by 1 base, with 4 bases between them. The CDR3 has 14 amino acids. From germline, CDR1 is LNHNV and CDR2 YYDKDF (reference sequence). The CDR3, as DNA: TGTGCCACCAGCAGAGTGGAGAACACCGGGGAGCTGTTTTTT. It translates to CATSRVENTGELFF.